The entry that follows covers one T cell receptor (beta chain) sequence. The sample holds many counts of this clonotype. Its antigen is unknown. It has no much larger one-base neighbor in the sample; base qualities were not kept. The CDR3 measures 15 amino acids from cysteine to phenylalanine. Only the CDR3 DNA stays, 45 bases, in frame from base 1. At the junction V is shortened by 5 bases and J by 5 bases, with 19 bases in between. Taken from the germline V gene (reference sequence), the CDR1 and CDR2 loops are SEHNR and FQNEAQ. These data belong to a study of naive and memory T cell subsets (dated by TCRdb to the late 2010s). Background for the entire study: The figure summarizing these samples reported roughly 10 blood donors, 7 tuberculin skin test biopsies and 3 saline control biopsies. PCR2 was typically run as a SYBR Green qPCR and stopped at a set threshold, although low-input samples could use end-point PCR of about 6 cycles instead. Skin biopsies were taken from tuberculin skin test sites or from saline-injected control sites and were processed for RNA extraction as described before.

Receptor amplification or capture employed UMI-ligation and nested PCR. Four rounds of PCR, run with the SP2 primer together with nested alpha and beta constant region primers, were used to amplify the ligated cDNA. For the blood and skin samples, reverse transcription of TCR RNA was done with SuperScript IV along with alpha and beta constant region primers. An oligonucleotide carrying the Illumina SP2 primer and a UMI was ligated to the cDNA 3' end using T4 RNA ligase 1. To prevent hairpin formation, the 12-nucleotide UMI was made up of two random hexamers with an eight-base spacer between them. TCR alpha and beta chain libraries were processed separately from the second PCR onward, with dual indexing for multiplexing. After pooling, the indexed libraries were analyzed by capillary electrophoresis and sequenced on either an Illumina MiSeq or NextSeq. To boost base diversity and improve cluster recognition, PhiX DNA at 5-7% was spiked into the libraries. Per the source publication's procedure: Demultiplexor took UMIs from read 2, joined the UMIs to the TCR sequence from read 1, and separated reads according to sample indices. Decombinator identified V and J genes and V-J junctions, assigning each TCR a five-part identifier including V and J deletions. Collapsinator relied on UMIs to correct both sequencing errors and PCR amplification heterogeneity, producing a UMI-based abundance for each TCR. CDR3Translator turned identifiers into nucleotide sequence, translated the nucleotide sequence into amino acids, and pulled out CDR3 regions based on terminal motifs. After normalization to the amount of input RNA, the error-corrected alpha and beta TCR counts from blood and from skin were compared. The public reads were quality trimmed at Q25 with fastp and then assembled into clones with MiXCR by TCRdb, keeping productive beta chains. Duplicate CDR3 protein sequences are folded into a single record with the most common DNA and genes. For this entry, the V and J calls and clone size follow TCRdb and not the study's own pipeline. The sample has about 24,000 distinct CDR3 sequences on record, approximately 5.7% of them singletons. The ten most abundant clones make up about 6.2% of the sample.

What the treatment or condition label conveys for this sample: skin biopsy from PPD injection site in Mantoux-positive individual. Using 3' ligation of a UMI-containing oligonucleotide to TCR cDNA, the study laid out a robust and sensitive protocol to amplify, sequence and analyze TCRs. Tuberculin skin test biopsies came from sites injected with PPD in individuals with a positive Mantoux test. Total RNA was treated with RQ1 DNase, without cell sorting, prior to reverse transcription, with an input of about 1 to 1000 ng being targeted. Libraries were prepared from skin biopsies and whole blood so that pipeline robustness could be tested in samples in which T cells form a minority population. The paper as a whole reports these results and caveats: Higher TCR numbers at tuberculin skin test sites were interpreted as T cell infiltration of a delayed type IV hypersensitivity reaction. The potential sensitivity of the RNA-based method to TCR transcript changes with T cell activation and differentiation was acknowledged. The paper did not give details of skin biopsy collection and RNA processing, instead referencing earlier studies for those details. TCR sequences were reportedly obtained from both types of skin biopsy, with many more TCRs found at tuberculin skin test sites.

Sequenced material: skin, taken from a tuberculin skin test site. This sequence was found in an adult in good health. This sequence uses TRBV7-9 and TRBJ2-7, and TRBD1 may be the D gene, going by 6 matching bases. The bases read TGTGCCAGCAGCACCCCCAGGGGCCTGCACCACGAGCAGTACTTC. This gives the protein CASSTPRGLHHEQYF.